A selection of T cell receptor beta chains follows, all from one sample in a study of spatial heterogeneity in lung cancer. TCRdb used MiXCR to reprocess the 5' RACE reads, holding one entry per CDR3 protein. This table holds approximately 92,000 distinct CDR3 sequences, roughly 12% found once. The sample consisted of PBMCs, taken at surgery. These receptors were obtained from a male donor with early-stage non-small cell lung cancer. The CDR3 runs from the conserved cysteine through the conserved F or W. The order of the fields is J gene, V gene, clone size, CDR3 protein. Expanded clones are given a class, and other clones once, few, many or no size at all.

J gene: TRBJ1-5
V gene: TRBV6-2/TRBV6-3
clone size: .
CDR3 protein: CTSRDPGHFQPQHF

J gene: TRBJ1-2
V gene: TRBV27
clone size: .
CDR3 protein: CASSLSPGLDYGYTF

J gene: TRBJ2-7
V gene: TRBV9
clone size: .
CDR3 protein: CASSVDGTGGSYEQYF

J gene: TRBJ2-5
V gene: TRBV7-9
clone size: few
CDR3 protein: CASSRQGAEWETQYF

J gene: TRBJ2-3
V gene: TRBV28
clone size: many
CDR3 protein: CASSSGVTQYF

J gene: TRBJ1-2
V gene: TRBV2
clone size: many
CDR3 protein: CASSVAAGRSYTF

J gene: TRBJ2-2
V gene: TRBV6-5
clone size: many
CDR3 protein: CASSYRGRAGELFF

J gene: TRBJ1-6
V gene: TRBV2
clone size: .
CDR3 protein: CASSTGTGVISPLHF

J gene: TRBJ2-5
V gene: TRBV10-3
clone size: few
CDR3 protein: CAISESREGSQETQYF

J gene: TRBJ1-2
V gene: TRBV7-8
clone size: many
CDR3 protein: CASSFTGTGGSSGGYTF

J gene: TRBJ2-4
V gene: TRBV6-2/TRBV6-3
clone size: many
CDR3 protein: CATGNLAGTFQYF

J gene: TRBJ2-3
V gene: TRBV13
clone size: few
CDR3 protein: CASSFFRGTDTQYF

J gene: TRBJ2-3
V gene: TRBV5-1
clone size: many
CDR3 protein: CASSLASTGSTDTQYF

J gene: TRBJ2-7
V gene: TRBV20-1
clone size: few
CDR3 protein: CSAREDGRTYEQYF

J gene: TRBJ1-2
V gene: TRBV29-1
clone size: few
CDR3 protein: CSAIPGTGGANYGYTF

J gene: TRBJ2-3
V gene: TRBV29-1
clone size: few
CDR3 protein: CSVVSGTDTQYF

J gene: TRBJ1-1
V gene: TRBV20-1
clone size: .
CDR3 protein: CSATGFPAKNTEAFF

J gene: TRBJ2-3
V gene: TRBV11-2
clone size: .
CDR3 protein: CASSPGDSPSGADTQYF

J gene: TRBJ2-3
V gene: TRBV20-1
clone size: few
CDR3 protein: CSVVGSGGDTQYF

J gene: TRBJ2-1
V gene: TRBV28
clone size: few
CDR3 protein: CASSASGITYNEQFF

J gene: TRBJ2-5
V gene: TRBV7-8
clone size: few
CDR3 protein: CASSTMTSAQETQYF

J gene: TRBJ2-7
V gene: TRBV2
clone size: many
CDR3 protein: CASSPDRGDEQYF

J gene: TRBJ1-2
V gene: TRBV10-3
clone size: .
CDR3 protein: CAISEDRGQGGYTF

J gene: TRBJ2-1
V gene: TRBV7-2
clone size: many
CDR3 protein: CASSSPSLVQFF

J gene: TRBJ2-3
V gene: TRBV6-2/TRBV6-3
clone size: many
CDR3 protein: CASSFSADTQYF

J gene: TRBJ2-5
V gene: TRBV28
clone size: few
CDR3 protein: CASSLYGTLQETQYF

J gene: TRBJ2-1
V gene: TRBV28
clone size: .
CDR3 protein: CASRKAGGQFSEQFF

J gene: TRBJ2-1
V gene: TRBV27
clone size: many
CDR3 protein: CASSLGAYNEQFF

J gene: TRBJ2-3
V gene: TRBV27
clone size: .
CDR3 protein: CASSFERGRSTNTQYF

J gene: TRBJ2-1
V gene: TRBV5-1
clone size: .
CDR3 protein: CASSLGTETYNEQFF

J gene: TRBJ2-1
V gene: TRBV20-1
clone size: few
CDR3 protein: CSARAPGEQFF

J gene: TRBJ2-3
V gene: TRBV11-2
clone size: few
CDR3 protein: CASSPPRATQYF

J gene: TRBJ1-5
V gene: TRBV7-2
clone size: .
CDR3 protein: CASSWRGGEDQPQHF

J gene: TRBJ2-5
V gene: TRBV11-3
clone size: few
CDR3 protein: CASSLQGGIQETQYF

J gene: TRBJ1-1
V gene: TRBV3-1
clone size: few
CDR3 protein: CASSQEGFRAVEAFF

J gene: TRBJ2-1
V gene: TRBV3-1
clone size: few
CDR3 protein: CASSRAGSGRTYNEQFF

J gene: TRBJ1-5
V gene: TRBV28
clone size: .
CDR3 protein: CASRLGDQPQHF

J gene: TRBJ2-6
V gene: TRBV12-3/TRBV12-4
clone size: many
CDR3 protein: CASLTAGANVLTF

J gene: TRBJ2-5
V gene: TRBV12-3/TRBV12-4
clone size: .
CDR3 protein: CASRRTGGGQETQYF

J gene: TRBJ2-2
V gene: TRBV14
clone size: .
CDR3 protein: CASSQVVSGELFF

J gene: TRBJ2-5
V gene: TRBV7-3
clone size: .
CDR3 protein: CASSPGEREQETQYF

J gene: TRBJ2-6
V gene: TRBV20-1
clone size: few
CDR3 protein: CSAREPGANVLTF

J gene: TRBJ1-3
V gene: TRBV18
clone size: .
CDR3 protein: CASSQPGQGEGNTIYF

J gene: TRBJ1-4
V gene: TRBV3-1
clone size: few
CDR3 protein: CASSLGRTNEKLFF

J gene: TRBJ2-7
V gene: TRBV5-1
clone size: few
CDR3 protein: CASSLGRTGPYEQYF

J gene: TRBJ2-7
V gene: TRBV5-1
clone size: .
CDR3 protein: CASRTSSGSPYEQYF

J gene: TRBJ2-5
V gene: TRBV29-1
clone size: many
CDR3 protein: CSVLTQETQYF

J gene: TRBJ1-1
V gene: TRBV4-2
clone size: .
CDR3 protein: CASSQGGGLYTEAFF

J gene: TRBJ1-4
V gene: TRBV30
clone size: .
CDR3 protein: CAWAGQVGEKLFF

J gene: TRBJ2-5
V gene: TRBV7-2
clone size: .
CDR3 protein: CASSLVSGTEETQYF

J gene: TRBJ2-3
V gene: TRBV11-2
clone size: .
CDR3 protein: CASSLGVGAGGDTQYF

J gene: TRBJ2-5
V gene: TRBV5-5
clone size: .
CDR3 protein: CASSLLVKETQYF

J gene: TRBJ2-7
V gene: TRBV7-9
clone size: .
CDR3 protein: CASSYSSYEQYF

J gene: TRBJ1-1
V gene: TRBV20-1
clone size: few
CDR3 protein: CSAPKPGATEAFF